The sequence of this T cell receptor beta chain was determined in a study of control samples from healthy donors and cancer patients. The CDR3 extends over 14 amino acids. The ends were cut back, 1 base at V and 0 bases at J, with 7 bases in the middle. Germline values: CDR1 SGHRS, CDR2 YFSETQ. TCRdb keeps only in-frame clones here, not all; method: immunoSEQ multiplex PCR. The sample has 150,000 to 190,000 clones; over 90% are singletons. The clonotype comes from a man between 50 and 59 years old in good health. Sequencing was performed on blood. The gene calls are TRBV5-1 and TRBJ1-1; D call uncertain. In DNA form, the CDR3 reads TGCGCCAGCAGCTTGACGCAAATGAACACTGAAGCTTTCTTT. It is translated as CASSLTQMNTEAFF.